Shown below are 26 T cell receptor beta chains from a single sample sequenced in a study of cytomegalovirus exposure and HLA in healthy donors. PCR used 60 Vbeta primers and 13 Jbeta primers. Sequencing used immunoSEQ multiplex PCR; TCRdb keeps in-frame clones, though not all of them. The table lists around 200,000 clones, 86% of them singletons, with around 0.34% in the top ten. The sequenced material came from PBMCs. The receptors derive from a woman aged 25 to 45 in good health and CMV-seronegative.

The chain employs TRBV28 and TRBJ2-3; 7 positions agree with TRBD2. This CDR3 comprises 15 residues. Unmatched junction bases numbered 9, after V lost 6 bases and J lost 3 bases. Germline assignment: CDR1 MDHEN and CDR2 SYDVKM. CDR3 coding DNA: TGTGCCAGCAGACCTCCAGTGGGAGGGACAGATACGCAGTATTTT. Protein product: CASRPPVGGTDTQYF.

This clone was picked up a small number of times. This chain joins TRBV2 and TRBJ2-3; possible D gene TRBD2, 5 bases. V was trimmed by 7 bases and J by 0 bases, leaving 14 bases between them. This CDR3 has 15 amino acids. Germline CDR1 is SNHLY and CDR2 is FYNNEI. CDR3 sequence: CASTRAGLSTDTQYF. In DNA, the CDR3 is TGTGCCAGCACTCGGGCGGGTCTGAGCACAGATACGCAGTATTTT.

The chain links TRBV11-2 to TRBJ2-2; 13 bases are shared with TRBD2. CDR3 length: 16 residues. In germline, CDR1 is SGHAT, CDR2 FQNNGV. The J segment lost 6 bases and the V segment lost 3 bases, leaving 4 bases of the junction unmatched. For the CDR3, the DNA is TGTGCCAGCAGCTTCGGACTAGCGGGAGTTCCCGGGGAGCTGTTTTTT. It translates to CASSFGLAGVPGELFF.

There are a few counts of this clone. The gene calls are TRBV5-1 and TRBJ2-3; 11 nucleotides line up with TRBD2. Germline CDR1 reads SGHRS; CDR2 reads YFSETQ. V shed 4 bases, J shed 6 bases, and the junction held 10 bases outside the gene matches. The CDR3 extends over 16 amino acids. CDR3: CASSLSSGRTWDTQYF. CDR3 in DNA: TGCGCCAGCAGCCTATCTAGCGGGAGGACTTGGGATACGCAGTATTTT. The whole variable domain, remainder taken from reference TRBV5-1 and TRBJ2-3, is KAGVTQTPRYLIKTRGQQVTLSCSPISGHRSVSWYQQTPGQGLQFLFEYFSETQRNKGNFPGRFSGRQFSNSRSEMNVSTLELGDSALYLCASSLSSGRTWDTQYFGPGTRLTVL.

J is TRBJ2-2 and V is TRBV5-4; 15 bases fit TRBD2. This CDR3 has 18 amino acids. CDR1 SGHNT and CDR2 YYREEE come from the germline V gene (reference sequence). V shed 6 bases and J 3 bases; nucleotides not matched to a gene: 9. DNA of the CDR3: TGTGCCAGCAACCCTGGGACTAGCGGGGGGCCGTACACCGGGGAGCTGTTTTTT. Its protein is CASNPGTSGGPYTGELFF.

The chain is built from TRBV11-3 and TRBJ2-5; TRBD1 agrees at 9 bases. The V and J ends lost 5 bases and 4 bases, in that order; junction bases with no gene match: 14. Per the germline V gene, CDR1 is SGHNT and CDR2 is YENEEA. This CDR3 comprises 17 residues. In DNA, the CDR3 is TGTGCCAGCAGCCAGGGGCGGGGACAGGGACCCACAGAGACCCAGTACTTC. This sequence encodes CASSQGRGQGPTETQYF.

This clone was detected only once. The rearrangement joins TRBV5-1 to TRBJ2-1, with D tentatively TRBD2 (6 bases). This CDR3 is 14 amino acids long. V gave up 1 base and J gave up 8 bases, with 13 bases separating them. Germline CDR1 SGHRS, CDR2 YFSETQ. The CDR3 nucleotides are TGCGCCAGCAGCTTGATTAGCGGCGGCGATGAGCAGTTCTTC. Its protein is CASSLISGGDEQFF.

The CDR3 is CASSPRTSGGPGAYNEQFF. The CDR3 region has the DNA TGTGCCAGCAGCCCCCGGACTAGCGGGGGGCCAGGGGCCTACAATGAGCAGTTCTTC. V gene TRBV9 combines with J gene TRBJ2-1; 14 bases agree with TRBD2. The trim removed 4 bases at V and 2 bases at J, leaving 11 bases unmatched. This CDR3 spans 19 amino acids. Germline assignment: CDR1 SGDLS and CDR2 YYNGEE.

The V gene is TRBV7-9, the J gene TRBJ2-6; D unresolved. The CDR3 has 15 residues. Germline loops: CDR1 SEHNR, CDR2 FQNEAQ (reference sequence). Trimming stripped 7 bases from V and 0 bases from J, with 10 bases between. CDR3 in amino acids: CASTLVSSGANVLTF. Written as DNA, the CDR3 is TGTGCCAGCACCCTTGTGAGCTCTGGGGCCAACGTCCTGACTTTC.

The genes are TRBV6-1 and TRBJ2-7; D gene ambiguous. The CDR3 is 14 amino acids. The germline gives CDR1 MNHNS, CDR2 SASEGT. V gave up 1 base and J gave up 5 bases, with 12 bases separating them. CDR3 in amino acids: CASSEGLTPHEQYF. DNA of the CDR3: TGTGCCAGCAGTGAAGGACTTACACCCCACGAGCAGTACTTC.

This chain uses TRBV5-1 with TRBJ1-4, with D maybe TRBD1 (6 bases). V lost 4 bases to trimming and J lost 7 bases, with 20 bases between them. The CDR3 is 16 amino acids. Germline V gene sequence: CDR1 SGHRS, CDR2 YFSETQ. The CDR3 DNA follows: TGCGCCAGCAGCCCCGTGCTGGGGGCGATTGGTGAAAAACTGTTTTTT. This translates into CASSPVLGAIGEKLFF.

This clone showed up just once. This CDR3 is CASSPGLAAYQETQYF. Written as DNA, the CDR3 is TGTGCCAGTAGTCCGGGACTAGCGGCATACCAAGAGACCCAGTACTTC. The V and J genes are TRBV19 and TRBJ2-5, with 11 bases identical to TRBD2. Germline V gives CDR1 LNHDA, CDR2 SQIVND (reference sequence). The V and J ends lost 5 bases and 0 bases, in that order; junction bases with no gene match: 5. The CDR3 is made up of 16 amino acids.

This clone appeared once. This chain joins TRBV5-1 and TRBJ2-5; 13 positions match TRBD2. Unmatched junction bases numbered 6, after V lost 4 bases and J lost 3 bases. The CDR3 consists of 16 residues. Looked up from germline, CDR1 is SGHRS and CDR2 is YFSETQ. CDR3 protein: CASSPTGLAGEETQYF. Here the CDR3 DNA reads TGCGCCAGCAGCCCGACTGGACTAGCGGGAGAAGAGACCCAGTACTTC.

The V call is TRBV7-8, the J call TRBJ2-5, with 11 bases that match TRBD2. Matching the DNA end better, TRBJ2-7 makes the J call doubtful. This CDR3 region has 14 residues. Looked up from germline, CDR1 is SGHVS and CDR2 is FQNEAQ. CDR3 bases: TGTGCCAGCAGCTTAACTAGCGGGAGCGCCGAGCAGTACTTC. Translation gives CASSLTSGSAEQYF.

The J gene is TRBJ2-7, the V gene TRBV27; maybe TRBD1 (5 bases). The length of the CDR3 is 13 residues. Trimming cost V 11 bases and J 5 bases, with 19 bases left between them. CDR1 and CDR2 from the germline V gene are MNHEY and SMNVEV (reference sequence). This CDR3 is CASGAGNFNEQYF. In DNA, the CDR3 is TGTGCCTCTGGGGCAGGGAATTTCAACGAGCAGTACTTC.

This chain uses TRBV6-1 with TRBJ2-1, with D perhaps matching TRBD1 (6 bases). Germline V CDR1 and CDR2: MNHNS, SASEGT. The CDR3 consists of 18 residues. V lost 1 base and J lost 0, with 16 bases in between. The CDR3 spells CASSEGRGRLGSYNEQFF. The CDR3 DNA sequence: TGTGCCAGCAGTGAAGGCAGGGGTAGGCTAGGCTCCTACAATGAGCAGTTCTTC.

This chain joins TRBV30 and TRBJ2-7, with D perhaps matching TRBD2 (6 bases). The CDR3 totals 13 residues. The V end lost 2 bases, the J end lost 0 bases, and 8 bases lay between the germline ends. Germline CDR1 GTSNPN, CDR2 SVGIG (reference sequence). The CDR3 DNA reads as TGTGCCTGGAGTATGGGAGGCTCCTACGAGCAGTACTTC. It yields the protein CAWSMGGSYEQYF.

The rearrangement joins TRBV5-1 to TRBJ2-2; 8 positions agree with TRBD1. Germline V lookup: CDR1 SGHRS, CDR2 YFSETQ. The V gene end was trimmed by 2 bases and the J gene end by 4 bases; junction bases not matched to a gene: 4. This CDR3 comprises 15 residues. The CDR3 spells CASSLQGVFTGELFF. The DNA of the CDR3 is TGCGCCAGCAGCTTACAGGGGGTTTTCACCGGGGAGCTGTTTTTT.

V is TRBV9 and J is TRBJ2-2, with D perhaps matching TRBD1 (6 bases). The CDR3 has 14 amino acids. The V end was cut by 3 bases, the J end by 8 bases, with 14 bases between. The germline V gene encodes CDR1 SGDLS and CDR2 YYNGEE. The CDR3 protein is CASSEIQRGGELFF. In nucleotides, the CDR3 is TGTGCCAGCAGCGAGATACAGAGGGGGGGGGAGCTGTTTTTT.

The chain links TRBV6-1 to TRBJ1-5; D gene uncertain. With 6 bases removed from V and 0 bases from J, the gap between germline ends came to 9 bases. The CDR3 spans 14 residues. In germline, CDR1 is MNHNS, CDR2 SASEGT. The chain's CDR3 is CASRGRISNQPQHF. DNA for the CDR3: TGTGCCAGCAGGGGCAGGATTAGCAATCAGCCCCAGCATTTT.

The CDR3 nucleotides read TGTGCCAGCCTTGGGAGGCCTTCTAGCACAGATACGCAGTATTTT. Its protein is CASLGRPSSTDTQYF. The V gene is TRBV7-2, the J gene TRBJ2-3; maybe TRBD2 (6 bases). The CDR3 has 15 amino acids. The V and J ends lost 8 bases and 0 bases respectively, with 15 bases between them. CDR1 is SGHTA, CDR2 FQGNSA, per germline.

The genes are TRBV6-1 and TRBJ2-2, with a possible D match to TRBD1 (5 bases). V was cut by 6 bases and J by 0 bases, with 11 bases left in between. Germline V gene sequence: CDR1 MNHNS, CDR2 SASEGT. The CDR3 runs to 15 residues. CDR3 amino acids: CASSRTSSNTGELFF. As DNA, the CDR3 is TGTGCCAGCAGCCGGACAAGCTCGAACACCGGGGAGCTGTTTTTT.

This chain links TRBV5-1 with TRBJ1-1; TRBD1 matches 7 bases. The J segment lost 4 bases and the V segment lost 6 bases, leaving 12 bases of the junction unmatched. CDR3 size: 15 residues. The V gene's germline CDR1 is SGHRS and CDR2 YFSETQ. The CDR3 loop reads CASTPGKGAITEAFF. Written as DNA, the CDR3 is TGCGCCAGCACCCCGGGGAAGGGGGCAATCACTGAAGCTTTCTTT.

About this clone: Other DNA sequences within the sample encode an identical CDR3. V gene TRBV5-1 combines with J gene TRBJ2-7, with a weak D call TRBD2 (5 bases). The CDR3 extends over 15 amino acids. Per the germline V gene, CDR1 is SGHRS and CDR2 is YFSETQ. Trimming pared 0 bases from V and 3 bases from J, leaving 13 bases between. In DNA, the CDR3 is TGCGCCAGCAGCTTGGGAGGTGGCCGGGACTACGAGCAGTACTTC. Translation gives CASSLGGGRDYEQYF.

This clone has a handful of counts. J is TRBJ2-5 and V is TRBV7-2, with no clear D. Deletions cut 2 bases from V and 2 bases from J, with 12 bases between. CDR3 length equals 15 residues. In germline, CDR1 is SGHTA, CDR2 FQGNSA. CDR3 nucleotide sequence: TGTGCCAGCAGCTTATTTAGACTGGCTCAAGAGACCCAGTACTTC. This codes for CASSLFRLAQETQYF.

The rearrangement links TRBV14 to TRBJ2-5; possible D gene TRBD2, 5 bases. Trimming took off 1 base at V and 5 bases at J, with 8 bases between the two ends. CDR1 is SGHDN and CDR2 is FVKESK in the germline V gene. This CDR3 contains 13 residues. CDR3 amino acids: CASSQGAVETQYF. Here the CDR3 DNA reads TGTGCCAGCAGCCAAGGAGCGGTCGAGACCCAGTACTTC.